Below, one T cell receptor beta chain is given with its context. Method: immunoSEQ multiplex PCR; TCRdb's copy keeps in-frame clones and lacks some. Of about 75,000 clones listed, about 88% are singletons. In germline, CDR1 is LNHDA, CDR2 SQIVND (reference sequence). CDR3 size: 16 residues. The J segment lost 1 base and the V segment lost 2 bases, leaving 6 bases of the junction unmatched. This sample is part of a study of blood T cell repertoires in COVID-19. This chain joins TRBV19 and TRBJ1-1, with 8 bases matching TRBD1. Material: peripheral blood. This clonotype was obtained from a human donor in a cohort sampled during active COVID-19. The CDR3 DNA follows: TGTGCCAGTAGTATAAGGGGTCAGGGGGCGAACACTGAAGCTTTCTTT. Protein: CASSIRGQGANTEAFF. Combining the CDR3 with reference TRBV19 and TRBJ1-1 gives the whole variable domain DGGITQSPKYLFRKEGQNVTLSCEQNLNHDAMYWYRQDPGQGLRLIYYSQIVNDFQKGDIAEGYSVSREKKESFPLTVTSAQKNPTAFYLCASSIRGQGANTEAFFGQGTRLTVV.